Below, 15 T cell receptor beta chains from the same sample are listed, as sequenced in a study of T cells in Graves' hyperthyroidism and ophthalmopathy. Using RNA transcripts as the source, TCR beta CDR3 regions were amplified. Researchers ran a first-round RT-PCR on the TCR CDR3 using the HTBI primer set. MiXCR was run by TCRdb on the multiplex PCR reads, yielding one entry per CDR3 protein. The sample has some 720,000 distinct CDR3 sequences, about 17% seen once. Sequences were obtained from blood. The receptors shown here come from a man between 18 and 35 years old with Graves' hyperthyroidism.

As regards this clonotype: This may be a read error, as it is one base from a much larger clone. The CDR3 here is CASSLDPYGGSKYEQYF. The CDR3 DNA sequence: TGTGCCAGCAGCTTAGATCCCTATGGCGGGAGTAAATACGAGCAGTACTTC. This chain links TRBV11-3 with TRBJ2-7, with 7 positions matching TRBD2. The V gene's germline CDR1 is SGHNT and CDR2 YENEEA. The V and J ends lost 0 bases and 4 bases, in that order; junction bases with no gene match: 12. The CDR3 contains 17 residues.

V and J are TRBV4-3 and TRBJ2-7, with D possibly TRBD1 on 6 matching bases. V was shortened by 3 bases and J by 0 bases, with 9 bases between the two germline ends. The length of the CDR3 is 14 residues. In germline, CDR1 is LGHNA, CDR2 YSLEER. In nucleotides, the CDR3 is TGCGCCAGCAGCCAGAGACAGGACTCCTACGAGCAGTACTTC. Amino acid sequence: CASSQRQDSYEQYF.

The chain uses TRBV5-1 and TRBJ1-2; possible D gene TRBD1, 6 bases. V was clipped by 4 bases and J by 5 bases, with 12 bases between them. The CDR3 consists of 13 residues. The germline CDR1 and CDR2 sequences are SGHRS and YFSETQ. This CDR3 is CASSTDSRYGYTF. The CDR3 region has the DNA TGCGCCAGCAGCACGGACAGCCGTTATGGCTACACCTTC. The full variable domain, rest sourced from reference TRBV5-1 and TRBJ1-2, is KAGVTQTPRYLIKTRGQQVTLSCSPISGHRSVSWYQQTPGQGLQFLFEYFSETQRNKGNFPGRFSGRQFSNSRSEMNVSTLELGDSALYLCASSTDSRYGYTFGSGTRLTVV.

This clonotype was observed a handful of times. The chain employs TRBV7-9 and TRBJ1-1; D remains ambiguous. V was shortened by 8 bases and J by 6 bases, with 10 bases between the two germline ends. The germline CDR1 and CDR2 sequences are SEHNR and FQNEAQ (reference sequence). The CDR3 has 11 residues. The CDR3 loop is CASRLEAEAFF. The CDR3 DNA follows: TGTGCCAGCCGGCTGGAGGCTGAAGCTTTCTTT.

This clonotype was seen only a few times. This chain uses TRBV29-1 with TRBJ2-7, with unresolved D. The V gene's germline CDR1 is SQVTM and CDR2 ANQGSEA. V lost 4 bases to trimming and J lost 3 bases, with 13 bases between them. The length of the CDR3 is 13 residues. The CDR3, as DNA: TGCAGCGTTGGTGATGGTCTCTACTACGAGCAGTACTTC. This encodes CSVGDGLYYEQYF.

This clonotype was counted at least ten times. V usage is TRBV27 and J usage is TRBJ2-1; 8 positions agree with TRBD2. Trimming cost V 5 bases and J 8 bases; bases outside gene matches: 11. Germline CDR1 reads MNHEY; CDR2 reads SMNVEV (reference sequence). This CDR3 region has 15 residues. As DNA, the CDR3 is TGTGCCAGCAGTCTAATGACAGTCGGGGGGGATGAGCAGTTCTTC. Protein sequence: CASSLMTVGGDEQFF.

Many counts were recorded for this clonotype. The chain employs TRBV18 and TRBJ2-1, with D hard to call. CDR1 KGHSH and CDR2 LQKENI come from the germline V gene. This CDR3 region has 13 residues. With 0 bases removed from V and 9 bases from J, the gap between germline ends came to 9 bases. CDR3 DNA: TGTGCCAGCTCACCACCCTTCGGCGGTGAGCAGTTCTTC. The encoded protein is CASSPPFGGEQFF.

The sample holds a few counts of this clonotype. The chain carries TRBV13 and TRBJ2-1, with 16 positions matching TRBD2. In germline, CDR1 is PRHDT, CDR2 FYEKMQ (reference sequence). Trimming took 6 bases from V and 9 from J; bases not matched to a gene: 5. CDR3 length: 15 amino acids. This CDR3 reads CASRPGTSGRAEQFF. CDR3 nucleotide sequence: TGTGCCAGCAGACCAGGGACTAGCGGGAGGGCTGAGCAGTTCTTC. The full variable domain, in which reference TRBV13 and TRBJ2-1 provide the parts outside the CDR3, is AAGVIQSPRHLIKEKRETATLKCYPIPRHDTVYWYQQGPGQDPQFLISFYEKMQSDKGSIPDRFSAQQFSDYHSELNMSSLELGDSALYFCASRPGTSGRAEQFFGPGTRLTVL.

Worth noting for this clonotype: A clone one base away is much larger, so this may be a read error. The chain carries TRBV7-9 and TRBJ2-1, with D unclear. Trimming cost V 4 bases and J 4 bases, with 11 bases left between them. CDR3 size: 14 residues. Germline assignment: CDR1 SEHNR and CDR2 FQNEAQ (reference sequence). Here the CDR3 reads CASSYWAGYNEQFF. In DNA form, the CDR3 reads TGTGCCAGCAGCTACTGGGCAGGTTACAATGAGCAGTTCTTC.

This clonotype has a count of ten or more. As DNA, the CDR3 is TGTGCCAGCAGCTTCCGGACAGGTTCCTACGAGCAGTACTTC. This translates into CASSFRTGSYEQYF. The V gene is TRBV12-3 or TRBV12-4, the J gene TRBJ2-7; 7 nucleotides align to TRBD1. CDR3 length equals 14 residues. Trimming at V came to 6 bases and at J to 1 base, leaving 6 bases not matched to a gene.

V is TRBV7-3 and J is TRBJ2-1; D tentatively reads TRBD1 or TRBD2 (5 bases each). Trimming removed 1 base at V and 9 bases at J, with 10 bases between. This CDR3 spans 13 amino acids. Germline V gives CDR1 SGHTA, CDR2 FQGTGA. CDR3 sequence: CASSLRGVTEQFF. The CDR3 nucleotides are TGTGCCAGCAGCTTAAGAGGGGTCACTGAGCAGTTCTTC.

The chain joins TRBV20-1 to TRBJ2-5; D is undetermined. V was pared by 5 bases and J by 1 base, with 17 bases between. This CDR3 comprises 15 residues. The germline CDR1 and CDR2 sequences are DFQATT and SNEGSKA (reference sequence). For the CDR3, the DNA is TGCAGTGCTCCGCGTTTAGGGCAGCCCCAAGAGACCCAGTACTTC. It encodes CSAPRLGQPQETQYF.

The CDR3 loop is CASSRERPDTQYF. DNA for the CDR3: TGCGCCAGCAGCCGTGAACGGCCAGATACGCAGTATTTT. The chain joins TRBV5-1 to TRBJ2-3; no clear D gene. The CDR3 has 13 amino acids. CDR1 SGHRS and CDR2 YFSETQ come from the germline V gene. V dropped 4 bases and J dropped 4 bases, with 10 bases sitting between them.

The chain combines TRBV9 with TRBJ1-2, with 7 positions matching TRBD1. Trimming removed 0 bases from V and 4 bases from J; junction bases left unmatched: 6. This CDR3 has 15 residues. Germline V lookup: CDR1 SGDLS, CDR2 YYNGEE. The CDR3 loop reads CASSVEGGAGYGYTF. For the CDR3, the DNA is TGTGCCAGCAGCGTAGAAGGGGGCGCGGGCTATGGCTACACCTTC.

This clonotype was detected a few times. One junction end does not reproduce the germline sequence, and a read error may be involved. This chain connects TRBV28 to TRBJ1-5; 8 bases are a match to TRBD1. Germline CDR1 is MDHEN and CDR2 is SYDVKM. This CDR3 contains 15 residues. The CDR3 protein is CASGFQGQGVQPQHF. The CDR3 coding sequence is TGTGCCAGCGGTTTCCAAGGACAGGGTGTTCAGCCCCAGCATTTT.